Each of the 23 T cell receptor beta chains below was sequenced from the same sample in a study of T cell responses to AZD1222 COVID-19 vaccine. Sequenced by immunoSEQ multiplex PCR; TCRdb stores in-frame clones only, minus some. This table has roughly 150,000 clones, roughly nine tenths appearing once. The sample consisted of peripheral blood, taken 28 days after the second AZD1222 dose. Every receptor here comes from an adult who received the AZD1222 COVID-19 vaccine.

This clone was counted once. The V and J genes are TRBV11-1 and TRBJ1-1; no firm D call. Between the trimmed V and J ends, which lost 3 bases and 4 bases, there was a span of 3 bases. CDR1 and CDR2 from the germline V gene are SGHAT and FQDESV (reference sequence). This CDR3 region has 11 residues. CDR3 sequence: CASSFATEAFF. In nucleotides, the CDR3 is TGTGCCAGCAGCTTCGCCACTGAAGCTTTCTTT.

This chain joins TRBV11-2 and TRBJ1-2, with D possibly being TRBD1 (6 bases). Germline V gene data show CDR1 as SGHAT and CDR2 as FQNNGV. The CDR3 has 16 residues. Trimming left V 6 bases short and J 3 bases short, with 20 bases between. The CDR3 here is CASRTVTGQGYYGYTF. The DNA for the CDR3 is TGTGCCAGCAGGACGGTTACAGGGCAGGGTTACTATGGCTACACCTTC.

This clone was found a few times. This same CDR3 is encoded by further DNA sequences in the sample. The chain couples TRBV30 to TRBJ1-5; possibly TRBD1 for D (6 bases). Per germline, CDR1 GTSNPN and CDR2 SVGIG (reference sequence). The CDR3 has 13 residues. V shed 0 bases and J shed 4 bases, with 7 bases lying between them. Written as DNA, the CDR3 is TGTGCCTGGAGTGTACAGGGAAATCAGCCCCAGCATTTT. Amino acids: CAWSVQGNQPQHF.

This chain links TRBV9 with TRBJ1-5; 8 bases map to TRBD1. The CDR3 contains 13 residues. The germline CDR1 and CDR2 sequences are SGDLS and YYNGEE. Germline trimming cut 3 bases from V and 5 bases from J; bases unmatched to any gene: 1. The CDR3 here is CASSEQGDQPQHF. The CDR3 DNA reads TGTGCCAGCAGCGAACAGGGGGATCAGCCCCAGCATTTT.

This CDR3 is CASSVRQMSHQETQYF. For the CDR3, the DNA is TGTGCCAGCAGCGTAAGGCAGATGTCTCACCAAGAGACCCAGTACTTC. The chain uses TRBV9 and TRBJ2-5; D remains ambiguous. Looked up from germline, CDR1 is SGDLS and CDR2 is YYNGEE. The length of the CDR3 is 16 residues. The V gene lost 1 base and the J gene lost 0 bases, with 13 bases spanning the gap.

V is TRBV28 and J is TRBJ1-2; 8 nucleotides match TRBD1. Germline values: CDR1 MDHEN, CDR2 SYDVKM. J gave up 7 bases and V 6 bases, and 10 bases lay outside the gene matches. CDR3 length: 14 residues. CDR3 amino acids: CASRDGQGTFGYTF. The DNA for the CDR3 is TGTGCCAGCAGGGACGGACAGGGTACCTTTGGCTACACCTTC.

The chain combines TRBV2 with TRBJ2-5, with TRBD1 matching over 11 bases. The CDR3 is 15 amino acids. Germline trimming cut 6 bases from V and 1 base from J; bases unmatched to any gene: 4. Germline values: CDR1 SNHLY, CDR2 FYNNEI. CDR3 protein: CASRRDRGTQETQYF. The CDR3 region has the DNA TGTGCCAGCAGAAGGGACAGGGGGACCCAAGAGACCCAGTACTTC.

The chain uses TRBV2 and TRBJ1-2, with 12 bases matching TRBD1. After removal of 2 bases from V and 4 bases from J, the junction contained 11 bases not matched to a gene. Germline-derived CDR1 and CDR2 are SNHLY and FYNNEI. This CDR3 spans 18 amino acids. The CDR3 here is CASSEFLRGQGAGYGYTF. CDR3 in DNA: TGTGCCAGCAGTGAATTTTTACGGGGACAGGGGGCGGGCTATGGCTACACCTTC. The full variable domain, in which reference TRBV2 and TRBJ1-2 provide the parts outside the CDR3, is EPEVTQTPSHQVTQMGQEVILRCVPISNHLYFYWYRQILGQKVEFLVSFYNNEISEKSEIFDDQFSVERPDGSNFTLKIRSTKLEDSAMYFCASSEFLRGQGAGYGYTFGSGTRLTVV.

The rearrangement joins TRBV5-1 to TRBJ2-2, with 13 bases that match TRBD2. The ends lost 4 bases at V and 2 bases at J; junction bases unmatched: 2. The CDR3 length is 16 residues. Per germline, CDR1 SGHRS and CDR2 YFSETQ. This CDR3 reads CASSGGLAGNTGELFF. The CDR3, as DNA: TGCGCCAGCAGCGGGGGACTAGCGGGAAACACCGGGGAGCTGTTTTTT.

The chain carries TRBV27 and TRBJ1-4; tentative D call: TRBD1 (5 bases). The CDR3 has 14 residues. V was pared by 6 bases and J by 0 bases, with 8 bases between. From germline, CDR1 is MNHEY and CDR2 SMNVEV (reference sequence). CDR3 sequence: CASSGGATNEKLFF. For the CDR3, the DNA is TGTGCCAGCAGCGGGGGGGCAACTAATGAAAAACTGTTTTTT.

CDR3 amino acids: CATSRDKQESYGYTF. Written as DNA, the CDR3 is TGTGCCACCAGCAGAGACAAACAGGAAAGCTATGGCTACACCTTC. This rearrangement joins TRBV15 to TRBJ1-2, with TRBD1 as a possible D gene (5 bases). V lost 0 bases to trimming and J lost 4 bases, with 12 bases between them. Germline lookup yields CDR1 LNHNV and CDR2 YYDKDF (reference sequence). CDR3 size: 15 residues.

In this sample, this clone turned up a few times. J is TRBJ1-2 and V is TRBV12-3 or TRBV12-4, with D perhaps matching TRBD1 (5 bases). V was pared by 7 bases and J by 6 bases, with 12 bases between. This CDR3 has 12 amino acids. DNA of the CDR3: TGTGCCAGCATTAGCGTAGGGGATGGCTACACCTTC. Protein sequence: CASISVGDGYTF.

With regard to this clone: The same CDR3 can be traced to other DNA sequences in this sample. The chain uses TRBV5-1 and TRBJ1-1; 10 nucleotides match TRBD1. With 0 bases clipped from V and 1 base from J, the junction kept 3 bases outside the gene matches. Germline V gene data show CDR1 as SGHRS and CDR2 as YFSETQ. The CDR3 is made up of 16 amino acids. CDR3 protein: CASSLGGQGRNTEAFF. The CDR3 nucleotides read TGCGCCAGCAGCTTGGGGGGACAGGGGAGGAACACTGAAGCTTTCTTT.

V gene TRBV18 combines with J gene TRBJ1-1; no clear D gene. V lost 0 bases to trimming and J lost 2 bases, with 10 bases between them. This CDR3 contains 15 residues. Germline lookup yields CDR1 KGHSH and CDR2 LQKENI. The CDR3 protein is CASSPPHRSNTEAFF. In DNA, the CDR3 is TGTGCCAGCTCACCACCGCACAGAAGTAACACTGAAGCTTTCTTT.

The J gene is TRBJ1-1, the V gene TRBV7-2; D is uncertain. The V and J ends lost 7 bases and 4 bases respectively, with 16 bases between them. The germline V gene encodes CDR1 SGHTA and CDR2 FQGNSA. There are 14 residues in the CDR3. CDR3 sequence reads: CASTSLSGFTEAFF. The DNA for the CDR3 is TGTGCCAGCACCTCGTTATCAGGTTTCACTGAAGCTTTCTTT. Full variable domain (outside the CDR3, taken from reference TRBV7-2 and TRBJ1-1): GAGVSQSPSNKVTEKGKDVELRCDPISGHTALYWYRQSLGQGLEFLIYFQGNSAPDKSGLPSDRFSAERTGGSVSTLTIQRTQQEDSAVYLCASTSLSGFTEAFFGQGTRLTVV.

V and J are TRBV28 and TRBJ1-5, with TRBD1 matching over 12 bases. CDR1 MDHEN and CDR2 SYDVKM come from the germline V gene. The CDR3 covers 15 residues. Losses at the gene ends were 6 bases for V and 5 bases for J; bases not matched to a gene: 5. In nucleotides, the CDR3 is TGTGCCAGCAGACACCGGGACAGGGGGCATCAGCCCCAGCATTTT. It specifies CASRHRDRGHQPQHF.

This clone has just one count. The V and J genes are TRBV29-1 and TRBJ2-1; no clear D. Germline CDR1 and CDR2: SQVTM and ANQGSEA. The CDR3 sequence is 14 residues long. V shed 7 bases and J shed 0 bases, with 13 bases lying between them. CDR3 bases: TGCAGCGGGGGTACGCCGAGCTCCTACAATGAGCAGTTCTTC. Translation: CSGGTPSSYNEQFF.

The chain's CDR3 is CASSEGAPSRSSYNSPLHF. CDR3 in DNA: TGTGCCAGCAGTGAAGGGGCGCCCAGCAGGAGCTCCTATAATTCACCCCTCCACTTT. The chain links TRBV6-1 to TRBJ1-6, with D hard to call. V was pared by 1 base and J by 0 bases, with 16 bases between. CDR1 and CDR2 from the germline V gene are MNHNS and SASEGT. There are 19 residues in the CDR3.

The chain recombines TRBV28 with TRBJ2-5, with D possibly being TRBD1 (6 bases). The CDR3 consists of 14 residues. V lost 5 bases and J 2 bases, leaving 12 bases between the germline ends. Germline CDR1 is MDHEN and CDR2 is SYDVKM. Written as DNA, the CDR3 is TGTGCCAGCAGTACCACGACAGGACAAGAGACCCAGTACTTC. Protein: CASSTTTGQETQYF.

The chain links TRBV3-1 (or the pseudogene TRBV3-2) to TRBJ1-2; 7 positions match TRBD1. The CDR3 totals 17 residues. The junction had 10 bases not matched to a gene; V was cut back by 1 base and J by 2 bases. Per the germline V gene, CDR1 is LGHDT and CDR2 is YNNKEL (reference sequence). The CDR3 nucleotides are TGTGCCAGCAGCCAAGTCTTCCAGGGGGGTACCAACTATGGCTACACCTTC. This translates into CASSQVFQGGTNYGYTF.

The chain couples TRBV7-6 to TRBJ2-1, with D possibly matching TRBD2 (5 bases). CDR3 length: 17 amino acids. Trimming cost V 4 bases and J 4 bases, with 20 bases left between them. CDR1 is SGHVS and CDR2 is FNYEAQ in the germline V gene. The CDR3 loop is CASSSPFSGSLYNEQFF. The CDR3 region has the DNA TGTGCCAGCAGCTCCCCTTTTTCTGGGAGTTTATACAATGAGCAGTTCTTC.

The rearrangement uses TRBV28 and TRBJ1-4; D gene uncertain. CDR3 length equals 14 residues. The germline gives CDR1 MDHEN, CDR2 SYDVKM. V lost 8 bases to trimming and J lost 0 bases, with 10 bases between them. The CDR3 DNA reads TGTGCCAGCGGGAGAGCGGCAACTAATGAAAAACTGTTTTTT. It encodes CASGRAATNEKLFF.

The CDR3 region is CASSQSGSFFNEQFF. CDR3 bases: TGTGCCAGCAGCCAGAGCGGGAGTTTCTTCAATGAGCAGTTCTTC. J is TRBJ2-1 and V is TRBV14, with TRBD2 identical over 8 bases. The junction had 7 bases not matched to a gene; V was cut back by 3 bases and J by 6 bases. The CDR3 has 15 amino acids. Germline CDR1 SGHDN, CDR2 FVKESK.